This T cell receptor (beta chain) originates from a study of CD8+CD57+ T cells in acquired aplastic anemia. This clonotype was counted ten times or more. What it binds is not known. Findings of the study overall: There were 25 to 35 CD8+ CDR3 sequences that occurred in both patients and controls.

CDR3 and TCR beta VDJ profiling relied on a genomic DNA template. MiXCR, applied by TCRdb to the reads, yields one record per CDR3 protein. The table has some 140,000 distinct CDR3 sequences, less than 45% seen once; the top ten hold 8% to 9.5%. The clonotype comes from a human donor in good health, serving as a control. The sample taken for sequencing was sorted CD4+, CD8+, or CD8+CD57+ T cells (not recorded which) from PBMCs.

The CDR3 protein is CASTNTGGPSYEQYF. In DNA, the CDR3 is TGTGCCAGCACTAACACAGGGGGCCCATCCTACGAGCAGTACTTC. The J gene is TRBJ2-7, the V gene TRBV27; TRBD1 agrees at 9 bases. The germline CDR1 and CDR2 sequences are MNHEY and SMNVEV (reference sequence). With 7 bases clipped from V and 1 base from J, the junction kept 8 bases outside the gene matches. The CDR3 is made up of 15 amino acids.